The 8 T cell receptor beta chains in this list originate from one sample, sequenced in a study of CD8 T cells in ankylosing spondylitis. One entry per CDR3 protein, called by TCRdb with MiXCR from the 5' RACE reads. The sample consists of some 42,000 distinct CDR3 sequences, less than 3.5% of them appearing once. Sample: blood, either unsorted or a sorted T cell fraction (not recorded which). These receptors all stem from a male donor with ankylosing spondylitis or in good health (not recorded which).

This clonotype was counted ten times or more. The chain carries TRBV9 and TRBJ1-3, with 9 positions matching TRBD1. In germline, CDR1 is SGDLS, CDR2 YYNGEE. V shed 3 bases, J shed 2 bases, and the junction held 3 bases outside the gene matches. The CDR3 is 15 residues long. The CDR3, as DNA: TGTGCCAGCAGCGGAGGGACAGGGACTGGAAACACCATATATTTT. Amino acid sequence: CASSGGTGTGNTIYF.

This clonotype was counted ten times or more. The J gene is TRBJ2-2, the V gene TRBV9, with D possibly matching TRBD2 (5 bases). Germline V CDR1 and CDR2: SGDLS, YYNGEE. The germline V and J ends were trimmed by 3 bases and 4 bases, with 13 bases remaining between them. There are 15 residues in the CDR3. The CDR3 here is CASSAAAEPTGELFF. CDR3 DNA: TGTGCCAGCAGCGCAGCAGCGGAACCCACCGGGGAGCTGTTTTTT.

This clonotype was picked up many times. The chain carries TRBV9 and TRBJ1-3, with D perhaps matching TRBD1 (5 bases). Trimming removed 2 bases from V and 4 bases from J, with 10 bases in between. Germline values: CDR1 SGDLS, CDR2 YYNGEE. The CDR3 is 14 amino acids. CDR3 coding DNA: TGTGCCAGCAGCGTTTCTACAGGAGGAAACACCATATATTTT. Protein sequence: CASSVSTGGNTIYF.

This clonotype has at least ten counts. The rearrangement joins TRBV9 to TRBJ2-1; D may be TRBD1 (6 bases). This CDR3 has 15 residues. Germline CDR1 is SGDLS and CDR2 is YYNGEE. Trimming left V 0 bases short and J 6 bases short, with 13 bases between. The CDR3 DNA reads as TGTGCCAGCAGCGTAGAAGGGCAGGGGCTCAATGAGCAGTTCTTC. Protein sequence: CASSVEGQGLNEQFF.

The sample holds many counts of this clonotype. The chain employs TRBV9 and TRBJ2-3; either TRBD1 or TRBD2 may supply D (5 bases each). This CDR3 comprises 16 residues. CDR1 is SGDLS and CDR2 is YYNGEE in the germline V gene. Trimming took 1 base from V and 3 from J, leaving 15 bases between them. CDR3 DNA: TGTGCCAGCAGCGTAAACCCCAGGGAGAGGACAGATACGCAGTATTTT. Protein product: CASSVNPRERTDTQYF.

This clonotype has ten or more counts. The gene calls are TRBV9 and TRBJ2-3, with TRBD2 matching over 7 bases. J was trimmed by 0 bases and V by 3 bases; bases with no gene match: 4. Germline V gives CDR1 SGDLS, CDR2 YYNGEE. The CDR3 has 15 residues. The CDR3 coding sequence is TGTGCCAGCAGCGGTAGCGGGCATAGCACAGATACGCAGTATTTT. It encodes CASSGSGHSTDTQYF.

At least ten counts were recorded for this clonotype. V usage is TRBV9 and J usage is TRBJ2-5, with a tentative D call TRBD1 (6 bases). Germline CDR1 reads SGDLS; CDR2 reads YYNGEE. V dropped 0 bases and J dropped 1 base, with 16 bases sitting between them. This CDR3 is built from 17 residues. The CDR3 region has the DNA TGTGCCAGCAGCGTAGGATCGGGACAATTTTTCCAAGAGACCCAGTACTTC. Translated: CASSVGSGQFFQETQYF.

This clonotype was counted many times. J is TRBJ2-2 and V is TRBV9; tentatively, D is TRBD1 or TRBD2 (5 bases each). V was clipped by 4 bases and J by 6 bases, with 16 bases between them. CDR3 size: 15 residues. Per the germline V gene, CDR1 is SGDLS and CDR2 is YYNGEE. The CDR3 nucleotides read TGTGCCAGCAGCCAGGGACGTAGCTCCTCCGGGGAGCTGTTTTTT. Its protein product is CASSQGRSSSGELFF.